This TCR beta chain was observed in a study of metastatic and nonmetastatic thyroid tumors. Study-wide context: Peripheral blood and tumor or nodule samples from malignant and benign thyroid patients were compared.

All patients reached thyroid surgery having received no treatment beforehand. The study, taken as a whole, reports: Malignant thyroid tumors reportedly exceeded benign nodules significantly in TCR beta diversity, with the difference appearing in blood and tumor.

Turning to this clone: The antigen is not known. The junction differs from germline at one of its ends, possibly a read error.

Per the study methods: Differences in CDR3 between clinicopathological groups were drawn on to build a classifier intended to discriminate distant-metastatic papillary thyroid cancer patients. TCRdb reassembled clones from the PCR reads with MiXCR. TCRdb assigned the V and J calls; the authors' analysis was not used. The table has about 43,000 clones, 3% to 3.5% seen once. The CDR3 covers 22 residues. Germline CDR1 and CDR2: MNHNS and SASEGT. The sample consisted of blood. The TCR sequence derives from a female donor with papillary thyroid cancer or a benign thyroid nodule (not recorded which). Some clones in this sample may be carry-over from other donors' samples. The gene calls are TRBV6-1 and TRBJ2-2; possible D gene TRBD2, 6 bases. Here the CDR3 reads CASSPLEGWGDSYLESTGGLFF. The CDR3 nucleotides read TGTGCCAGCAGCCCCCTTGAGGGGTGGGGGGACTCCTATCTTGAGAGCACCGGGGGGCTGTTTTTT.